These T cell receptor beta chains were read from a single sample in a study of identical twins. Each CDR3 protein is one row after TCRdb ran MiXCR on the 5' RACE reads. The sample records 1.5 million to 2 million distinct CDR3 sequences, about 30% being singletons. Sequenced: cord blood. The receptors come from a newborn girl in good health. Both conserved end residues are part of each CDR3. Each record gives: CDR3 protein, CDR3 DNA, clone size, V gene, D gene, J gene. A D gene is named only where the DNA matches it firmly. Clone size, where shown, is once, few, many, or a class for clones that have expanded.

CASSESHNNSPLHF | TGTGCCAGCAGTGAATCCCACAATAATTCACCCCTCCACTTT | NA | TRBV25-1 | NA | TRBJ1-6
CASSPPVTYEQYF | TGTGCCAGCTCACCACCCGTGACCTACGAGCAGTACTTC | NA | TRBV18 | NA | TRBJ2-7
CAIGTSGRGELFF | TGTGCCATCGGGACTAGCGGGAGAGGGGAGCTGTTTTTT | few | TRBV2 | TRBD2 | TRBJ2-2
CASSLVLTAVAKNIQYF | TGTGCCAGCAGCTTGGTGCTGACAGCCGTAGCCAAAAACATTCAGTACTTC | few | TRBV5-8 | NA | TRBJ2-4
CSAGQNTNEKLFF | TGCAGCGCCGGACAGAATACTAATGAAAAACTGTTTTTT | NA | TRBV29-1 | NA | TRBJ1-4
CASSRGLAGEETQYF | TGTGCCAGCAGTCGGGGACTAGCGGGAGAAGAGACCCAGTACTTC | few | TRBV12-3/TRBV12-4 | TRBD2 | TRBJ2-5
CASSVDGSPHNEQFF | TGTGCCAGCAGCGTAGACGGGAGCCCCCACAATGAGCAGTTCTTC | once | TRBV9 | NA | TRBJ2-1
CASSQVGLAGGPGTWYTQYF | TGCGCCAGCAGCCAAGTAGGCCTAGCGGGGGGGCCTGGTACATGGTATACGCAGTATTTT | NA | TRBV4-1 | TRBD2 | TRBJ2-3
CASSQAGGGNTEAFF | TGCGCCAGCAGCCAAGCAGGCGGCGGAAACACTGAAGCTTTCTTT | NA | TRBV4-1 | NA | TRBJ1-1
CASSFRGQPQHF | TGTGCCAGCAGTTTCAGGGGTCAGCCCCAGCATTTT | many | TRBV12-3/TRBV12-4 | NA | TRBJ1-5
CASSWRVPTDTQYF | TGTGCCAGCTCTTGGCGGGTTCCTACAGATACGCAGTATTTT | NA | TRBV18 | NA | TRBJ2-3
CASSEQGDTDTQYF | TGTGCCAGCAGTGAACAGGGAGACACAGATACGCAGTATTTT | NA | TRBV25-1 | NA | TRBJ2-3
CASSLSRGQETLYF | TGTGCCAGCAGTTTAAGTCGGGGTCAAGAGACCCTGTACTTC | NA | TRBV27 | NA | TRBJ2-4
CASSFLRGRASEQYF | TGTGCCAGCAGTTTTCTAAGGGGCAGGGCATCCGAGCAGTACTTC | NA | TRBV27 | NA | TRBJ2-7
CASSPAPLLKTDTQYF | TGTGCCAGCAGTCCCGCCCCGCTCCTTAAGACAGATACGCAGTATTTT | NA | TRBV6-1 | NA | TRBJ2-3
CASSKPVGKVPQYF | TGTGCCAGCAGTAAACCGGTGGGGAAGGTACCGCAGTATTTT | NA | TRBV27 | NA | TRBJ2-3
CSAREVFEQFF | TGCAGTGCTAGAGAGGTTTTTGAGCAGTTCTTC | few | TRBV20-1 | NA | TRBJ2-1
CASRPPNRESTDTQYF | TGTGCCAGCAGACCCCCGAACAGGGAAAGCACAGATACGCAGTATTTT | NA | TRBV9 | NA | TRBJ2-3
CSVVPQGQLYGYTF | TGCAGCGTTGTACCCCAGGGACAGCTCTATGGCTACACCTTC | many | TRBV29-1 | TRBD1 | TRBJ1-2
CASSLGLAGGSNTGELFF | TGTGCCAGCAGCTTAGGACTAGCGGGAGGTTCCAACACCGGGGAGCTGTTTTTT | NA | TRBV7-9 | TRBD2 | TRBJ2-2
CSAYRGGYGYTF | TGCAGTGCTTACAGGGGCGGCTATGGCTACACCTTC | NA | TRBV20-1 | TRBD1 | TRBJ1-2
CASSLGALYNEQFF | TGCGCCAGCAGCTTGGGGGCGCTTTACAATGAGCAGTTCTTC | many | TRBV5-1 | NA | TRBJ2-1
CASTGRRTDTQYF | TGTGCCAGCACGGGACGGAGGACAGATACGCAGTATTTT | NA | TRBV6-5 | NA | TRBJ2-3
CASSPFSPGELFF | TGTGCCAGCAGCCCGTTTAGCCCCGGGGAGCTGTTTTTT | NA | TRBV7-2 | NA | TRBJ2-2
CSKDSYNEQFF | TGCAGTAAGGACTCGTACAATGAGCAGTTCTTC | NA | TRBV20-1 | NA | TRBJ2-1
CASIPRGRETQYF | TGTGCCAGCATTCCCAGGGGGCGAGAGACCCAGTACTTC | NA | TRBV7-7 | TRBD1 | TRBJ2-5
CASSLDFGGPMNTEAFF | TGTGCCAGCAGCTTAGATTTTGGCGGGCCAATGAACACTGAAGCTTTCTTT | few | TRBV7-9 | NA | TRBJ1-1
CSAMKAMNEQFF | TGCAGCGCTATGAAAGCCATGAATGAGCAGTTCTTC | few | TRBV29-1 | NA | TRBJ2-1
CSATGQGGQPQHF | TGCAGTGCTACCGGACAGGGCGGTCAGCCCCAGCATTTT | NA | TRBV20-1 | TRBD1 | TRBJ1-5
CASSQVFGGGQSSYNEQFF | TGTGCCAGCAGCCAAGTGTTCGGAGGGGGGCAAAGCTCCTACAATGAGCAGTTCTTC | NA | TRBV4-2 | NA | TRBJ2-1
CSARDASGEGTGELFF | TGCAGTGCTAGAGACGCTAGCGGGGAGGGCACCGGGGAGCTGTTTTTT | NA | TRBV20-1 | TRBD2 | TRBJ2-2
CSAGGDPNSPLHF | TGCAGTGCTGGCGGAGATCCTAATTCACCCCTCCACTTT | NA | TRBV20-1 | NA | TRBJ1-6
CASNSAGGAEGEQYF | TGCGCCAGCAATTCGGCGGGAGGGGCCGAAGGCGAGCAGTACTTC | few | TRBV5-1 | TRBD2 | TRBJ2-7
CASSIGDFTDTQYF | TGTGCCAGTAGTATAGGAGACTTCACAGATACGCAGTATTTT | NA | TRBV19 | NA | TRBJ2-3
CASSQDAPPSSHNEQFF | TGTGCCAGCAGCCAAGACGCTCCCCCGAGCTCCCACAATGAGCAGTTCTTC | NA | TRBV3-1 | NA | TRBJ2-1
CASSECQGVYYEQYF | TGTGCCAGCAGTGAATGCCAGGGGGTCTACTACGAGCAGTACTTC | few | TRBV25-1 | TRBD1 | TRBJ2-7
CSAIRGLVTEAFF | TGCAGTGCAATCAGGGGGCTCGTCACTGAAGCTTTCTTT | NA | TRBV20-1 | TRBD1 | TRBJ1-1
CATSVTSGRGAEQFF | TGTGCCACCAGTGTTACCAGCGGGAGGGGGGCTGAGCAGTTCTTC | few | TRBV24-1 | TRBD2 | TRBJ2-1
CASSLVTSPYNEQFF | TGCGCCAGCAGCTTGGTTACTAGCCCATACAATGAGCAGTTCTTC | many | TRBV5-1 | NA | TRBJ2-1
CSARSPVDEKLFF | TGCAGTGCTAGATCTCCAGTGGATGAAAAACTGTTTTTT | few | TRBV20-1 | NA | TRBJ1-4
CASSQVLAGGLLAKNIQYF | TGTGCCAGCAGCCAGGTCCTAGCGGGGGGGCTTCTGGCCAAAAACATTCAGTACTTC | few | TRBV4-2 | TRBD2 | TRBJ2-4
CSANGPGFSTDTQYF | TGCAGTGCTAACGGGCCCGGGTTCTCCACAGATACGCAGTATTTT | few | TRBV20-1 | NA | TRBJ2-3